A single TCR beta chain is shown here with its context. The sample comes from a study of control samples from healthy donors and cancer patients. Data came from immunoSEQ multiplex PCR; TCRdb stores just in-frame clones and leaves some out. The sample contains around 130,000 clones, roughly 90% of which appear only once. This CDR3 has 13 amino acids. Germline-derived CDR1 and CDR2 are MNHEY and SVGAGI. V shed 6 bases, J shed 16 bases, and the junction held 14 bases outside the gene matches. Sequenced sample: blood. This sequence joins TRBV6-5 and TRBJ1-4; 7 bases are a match to TRBD1. The receptor was derived from a man between 18 and 29 years old in good health. The CDR3 spells CASSGTDPFLAFF. In DNA form, the CDR3 reads TGTGCCAGCAGCGGGACAGACCCTTTTTTAGCGTTTTTT.